The 11 T cell receptor beta chains reported below all come from one sample, sequenced in a study of T cell responses to AZD1222 COVID-19 vaccine. Repertoires were generated with immunoSEQ multiplex PCR, while TCRdb's copy carries only in-frame clones and drops some. The sample holds 180,000 or so clones, more than 75% seen once. Sequences were derived from peripheral blood, sampled 28 days after the second AZD1222 dose. These receptors originate from an adult who received the AZD1222 COVID-19 vaccine.

The chain has TRBV18 and TRBJ2-7; TRBD2 matches at 8 bases. The CDR3 is 15 residues long. From germline, CDR1 is KGHSH and CDR2 LQKENI. V gave up 1 base and J gave up 6 bases; unmatched junction bases: 8. DNA for the CDR3: TGTGCCAGCTCACCACTTAGCGGGATCCCCGTCGAGCAGTACTTC. Translation: CASSPLSGIPVEQYF. Together with reference TRBV18 and TRBJ2-7, the CDR3 gives the full variable domain: NAGVMQNPRHLVRRRGQEARLRCSPMKGHSHVYWYRQLPEEGLKFMVYLQKENIIDESGMPKERFSAEFPKEGPSILRIQQVVRGDSAAYFCASSPLSGIPVEQYFGPGTRLTVT.

The chain has TRBV7-2 and TRBJ2-7; 9 nucleotides line up with TRBD2. With 8 bases clipped from V and 0 bases from J, the junction kept 5 bases outside the gene matches. The CDR3 sequence is 14 residues long. Germline lookup yields CDR1 SGHTA and CDR2 FQGNSA. CDR3 coding DNA: TGTGCCAGCGGTCTAGCGGGGTCCTCCTACGAGCAGTACTTC. It specifies CASGLAGSSYEQYF.

The CDR3 bases are TGTGCCAGTAGTATCCTAGCGGGAGAAGGTGAGCAGTTCTTC. Translated, it gives CASSILAGEGEQFF. The rearrangement links TRBV19 to TRBJ2-1; 10 nucleotides line up with TRBD2. CDR3 length: 14 residues. Germline values: CDR1 LNHDA, CDR2 SQIVND (reference sequence). V was clipped by 3 bases and J by 9 bases; unmatched bases: 5.

The V gene is TRBV6-5, the J gene TRBJ2-2; 7 bases line up with TRBD1. The CDR3 has 14 residues. Germline loops: CDR1 MNHEY, CDR2 SVGAGI. With 5 bases clipped from V and 4 bases from J, the junction kept 4 bases outside the gene matches. The CDR3 nucleotides are TGTGCCAGCAGTCGGGACAGCGTCACCGGGGAGCTGTTTTTT. The encoded protein is CASSRDSVTGELFF.

The chain employs TRBV28 and TRBJ2-2, with D possibly matching TRBD2 (6 bases). The CDR3 loop spans 16 amino acids. Germline CDR1 reads MDHEN; CDR2 reads SYDVKM. The ends were cut back, 6 bases at V and 2 bases at J, with 16 bases in the middle. This CDR3 is CASSPRGLRNTGELFF. CDR3 bases: TGTGCCAGCAGCCCAAGGGGACTCCGAAACACCGGGGAGCTGTTTTTT.

The V gene is TRBV5-1, the J gene TRBJ1-3; D gene ambiguous. With 3 bases removed from V and 0 bases from J, the gap between germline ends came to 10 bases. CDR3 size: 15 residues. Per germline, CDR1 SGHRS and CDR2 YFSETQ. The CDR3 DNA sequence: TGCGCCAGCAGCTCATCGCCGGACTCTGGAAACACCATATATTTT. This codes for CASSSSPDSGNTIYF.

This clone was seen only a few times. The chain carries TRBV19 and TRBJ1-1; D remains unclear. Germline V CDR1 and CDR2: LNHDA, SQIVND (reference sequence). The CDR3 spans 13 residues. Between the trimmed V and J ends, which lost 5 bases and 1 base, there was a span of 8 bases. DNA for the CDR3: TGTGCCAGTAGTCGGGGTCGGAACACTGAAGCTTTCTTT. This gives the protein CASSRGRNTEAFF.

This chain connects TRBV5-5 to TRBJ1-3, with D perhaps matching TRBD1 (5 bases). V dropped 4 bases and J dropped 4 bases, with 12 bases sitting between them. The V gene's germline CDR1 is SGHKS and CDR2 YYEKEE (reference sequence). The CDR3 contains 14 residues. The CDR3 bases are TGTGCCAGCAGCCCCGGGACCGAAGGAAACACCATATATTTT. It translates to CASSPGTEGNTIYF. The whole variable domain, filled in from reference TRBV5-5 and TRBJ1-3, reads DAGVTQSPTHLIKTRGQQVTLRCSPISGHKSVSWYQQVLGQGPQFIFQYYEKEERGRGNFPDRFSARQFPNYSSELNVNALLLGDSALYLCASSPGTEGNTIYFGEGSWLTVV.

The rearrangement joins TRBV7-3 to TRBJ2-3; D possibly corresponds to TRBD1 (5 bases). Germline values: CDR1 SGHTA, CDR2 FQGTGA. Trimming removed 6 bases from V and 3 bases from J, with 19 bases in between. CDR3 length: 16 amino acids. The CDR3 DNA reads as TGTGCCAGCAGTAAAAACCTCAGGGAAGTAACAGATACGCAGTATTTT. Translated, it gives CASSKNLREVTDTQYF.

The chain is built from TRBV7-3 and TRBJ2-2, with D possibly being TRBD2 (6 bases). CDR3 length: 17 residues. V lost 0 bases, J lost 2 bases, and 13 bases lay in between. Germline V gives CDR1 SGHTA, CDR2 FQGTGA. This chain's CDR3 is CASSLTAAGPNTGELFF. The CDR3 region has the DNA TGTGCCAGCAGCTTAACGGCGGCGGGACCTAACACCGGGGAGCTGTTTTTT.

V gene TRBV18 combines with J gene TRBJ2-1; possibly TRBD2 for D (7 bases). V shed 5 bases and J shed 8 bases, with 19 bases lying between them. The CDR3 has 15 amino acids. CDR1 is KGHSH, CDR2 LQKENI, per germline. The CDR3 protein is CASSRLGGGQDEQFF. The CDR3 DNA is TGTGCCAGCTCAAGACTAGGGGGAGGGCAGGATGAGCAGTTCTTC.